These 30 T cell receptor beta chains were all obtained from the same sample, sequenced in a study of cytomegalovirus exposure and HLA in healthy donors. A multiplex PCR was run with 60 Vbeta primers and 13 Jbeta primers. The protocol was immunoSEQ multiplex PCR, while the TCRdb copy is restricted to in-frame clones and leaves out a portion. The sample yields approximately 150,000 clones, roughly 85% seen once. The sample taken for sequencing was PBMCs. These receptors originate from a woman in her forties or fifties in good health and CMV-seronegative.

The rearrangement links TRBV7-2 to TRBJ2-7, with 7 bases matching TRBD2. With V trimmed by 1 base and J by 3 bases, 6 bases remained unmatched. CDR1 is SGHTA, CDR2 FQGNSA, per germline. The CDR3 spans 15 residues. The CDR3 is CASSLEGGYVYEQYF. The CDR3 DNA is TGTGCCAGCAGCTTAGAGGGAGGGTACGTCTACGAGCAGTACTTC.

J is TRBJ2-1 and V is TRBV5-1, with 9 nucleotides matching TRBD1. Trimming at V came to 0 bases and at J to 4 bases, leaving 5 bases not matched to a gene. Germline CDR1 reads SGHRS; CDR2 reads YFSETQ. The CDR3 runs to 16 residues. The CDR3 sequence: CASSLGDRVKYNEQFF. In nucleotides, the CDR3 is TGCGCCAGCAGCTTGGGGGACAGGGTCAAGTACAATGAGCAGTTCTTC. Complete variable domain (other parts from reference TRBV5-1 and TRBJ2-1): KAGVTQTPRYLIKTRGQQVTLSCSPISGHRSVSWYQQTPGQGLQFLFEYFSETQRNKGNFPGRFSGRQFSNSRSEMNVSTLELGDSALYLCASSLGDRVKYNEQFFGPGTRLTVL.

V is TRBV4-2 and J is TRBJ2-7, with TRBD2 identical over 7 bases. Germline V gene data show CDR1 as LGHNA and CDR2 as YNFKEQ. J gave up 6 bases and V 4 bases, and 12 bases lay outside the gene matches. This CDR3 is 15 amino acids long. CDR3 sequence: CASSRGGDGGTEQYF. DNA of the CDR3: TGTGCCAGCAGCCGGGGGGGAGACGGGGGGACCGAGCAGTACTTC.

This rearrangement joins TRBV27 to TRBJ1-5; TRBD1 is a possible D gene (6 bases). Germline assignment: CDR1 MNHEY and CDR2 SMNVEV (reference sequence). V was shortened by 5 bases and J by 4 bases, with 18 bases between the two germline ends. This CDR3 comprises 16 residues. CDR3 sequence: CASSDRTRGPNQPQHF. CDR3 nucleotide sequence: TGTGCCAGCAGTGACAGGACCAGGGGCCCTAATCAGCCCCAGCATTTT.

This clone was counted once. This rearrangement joins TRBV19 to TRBJ2-7; D perhaps matches TRBD2 (6 bases). The CDR3 has 14 residues. The V gene lost 4 bases and the J gene lost 4 bases, with 14 bases spanning the gap. Per the germline V gene, CDR1 is LNHDA and CDR2 is SQIVND (reference sequence). Here the CDR3 reads CASSTLGLPYEQYF. The CDR3 coding sequence is TGTGCCAGTAGTACGCTGGGACTGCCTTACGAGCAGTACTTC.

The chain joins TRBV2 to TRBJ1-6; TRBD1 matches 7 bases. In germline, CDR1 is SNHLY, CDR2 FYNNEI. V dropped 8 bases and J dropped 2; count of bases not matched to a gene: 6. The CDR3 sequence is 15 residues long. CDR3 bases: TGTGCCAGCCGCCGGGACAGACCCTATAATTCACCCCTCCACTTT. Residues: CASRRDRPYNSPLHF.

This chain links TRBV28 with TRBJ1-3; the D gene is possibly TRBD1 (6 bases). Germline-derived CDR1 and CDR2 are MDHEN and SYDVKM. This CDR3 comprises 16 residues. The V gene lost 8 bases and the J gene lost 5 bases, with 22 bases spanning the gap. The CDR3 nucleotides read TGTGCCAGCCTGTCCCCCGGACAGAGCTCGCGAAACACCATATATTTT. Translating it yields CASLSPGQSSRNTIYF.

The chain joins TRBV5-6 to TRBJ2-5; D is unresolved. The V gene's germline CDR1 is SGHDT and CDR2 YYEEEE. This CDR3 contains 14 residues. The V end lost 0 bases, the J end lost 5 bases, and 11 bases lay between the germline ends. CDR3 sequence reads: CASSLAPRSETQYF. Written as DNA, the CDR3 is TGTGCCAGCAGCTTGGCCCCTAGGTCGGAGACCCAGTACTTC.

Only one count was recorded for this clone. This chain connects TRBV9 to TRBJ1-6, with D possibly matching TRBD1 (5 bases). Trimming removed 2 bases at V and 8 bases at J, with 8 bases between. There are 13 residues in the CDR3. CDR1 is SGDLS, CDR2 YYNGEE, per germline. The CDR3 coding sequence is TGTGCCAGCAGCGTCGACAGCGATTCACCCCTCCACTTT. It yields the protein CASSVDSDSPLHF. Together with reference TRBV9 and TRBJ1-6, the CDR3 gives the full variable domain: DSGVTQTPKHLITATGQRVTLRCSPRSGDLSVYWYQQSLDQGLQFLIQYYNGEERAKGNILERFSAQQFPDLHSELNLSSLELGDSALYFCASSVDSDSPLHFGNGTRLTVT.

This chain connects TRBV28 to TRBJ1-3; D not certain. The CDR3 covers 15 residues. Germline CDR1 and CDR2: MDHEN and SYDVKM. With 6 bases removed from V and 2 bases from J, the gap between germline ends came to 14 bases. The CDR3 region is CASRNGIGAGNTIYF. The CDR3 DNA sequence: TGTGCCAGCAGGAACGGGATTGGGGCTGGAAACACCATATATTTT.

This clone was detected only a few times. The chain recombines TRBV28 with TRBJ2-1; 8 bases are shared with TRBD2. CDR1 is MDHEN and CDR2 is SYDVKM in the germline V gene. The V segment lost 5 bases and the J segment 0 bases; nucleotides outside the gene matches: 21. The CDR3 has 21 residues. DNA of the CDR3: TGTGCCAGCAGTACCCCATGGGGCGGGGGGCTACTTGAAAACTCCTACAATGAGCAGTTCTTC. It translates to CASSTPWGGGLLENSYNEQFF.

The chain employs TRBV5-1 and TRBJ2-1; D ambiguous. CDR3 length equals 12 residues. V lost 1 base to trimming and J lost 8 bases, with 7 bases between them. CDR1 is SGHRS, CDR2 YFSETQ, per germline. CDR3 bases: TGCGCCAGCAGCTTGCTTTTTCATGAGCAGTTCTTC. Translation: CASSLLFHEQFF. The full variable domain, completed using reference TRBV5-1 and TRBJ2-1, is KAGVTQTPRYLIKTRGQQVTLSCSPISGHRSVSWYQQTPGQGLQFLFEYFSETQRNKGNFPGRFSGRQFSNSRSEMNVSTLELGDSALYLCASSLLFHEQFFGPGTRLTVL.

The chain joins TRBV7-2 to TRBJ2-7; 10 positions agree with TRBD1. The V and J ends lost 5 bases and 7 bases, in that order; junction bases with no gene match: 8. CDR1 and CDR2 (germline): SGHTA, FQGNSA. The length of the CDR3 is 14 residues. The DNA for the CDR3 is TGTGCCAGCAGCCGGACAGGGGGGGAAGGGGAGCAGTACTTC. It yields the protein CASSRTGGEGEQYF.

V gene TRBV4-3 combines with J gene TRBJ2-3, with D uncertain. V gave up 0 bases and J gave up 3 bases, with 4 bases separating them. Germline values: CDR1 LGHNA, CDR2 YSLEER. This CDR3 comprises 13 residues. For the CDR3, the DNA is TGCGCCAGCAGCCAAGAGCGGACAGATACGCAGTATTTT. Protein: CASSQERTDTQYF.

The chain is built from TRBV5-1 and TRBJ2-6, with TRBD1 as a possible D gene (6 bases). CDR3 length: 17 amino acids. CDR1 and CDR2 (germline): SGHRS, YFSETQ. Trimming removed 2 bases at V and 0 bases at J, with 12 bases between. CDR3 DNA sequence: TGCGCCAGCAGCTTCCAGGGGTTCTTCTCTGGGGCCAACGTCCTGACTTTC. This gives the protein CASSFQGFFSGANVLTF. Together with reference TRBV5-1 and TRBJ2-6, the CDR3 gives the full variable domain: KAGVTQTPRYLIKTRGQQVTLSCSPISGHRSVSWYQQTPGQGLQFLFEYFSETQRNKGNFPGRFSGRQFSNSRSEMNVSTLELGDSALYLCASSFQGFFSGANVLTFGAGSRLTVL.

This rearrangement joins TRBV4-2 to TRBJ1-1; TRBD1 is a possible D gene (5 bases). Germline V gene sequence: CDR1 LGHNA, CDR2 YNFKEQ. This CDR3 contains 14 residues. V was cut by 1 base and J by 5 bases, with 11 bases left in between. The CDR3 bases are TGTGCCAGCAGCCAAGGGGGGGGTCGTACTGAAGCTTTCTTT. It encodes CASSQGGGRTEAFF.

The genes are TRBV28 and TRBJ1-5, with D possibly TRBD1 on 5 matching bases. V lost 5 bases, J lost 2 bases, and 13 bases lay in between. Germline CDR1 reads MDHEN; CDR2 reads SYDVKM. The CDR3 is 15 amino acids. CDR3 nucleotide sequence: TGTGCCAGCAGTCCGCAGGGTGAGGGCAATCAGCCCCAGCATTTT. Residues: CASSPQGEGNQPQHF.

V is TRBV28 and J is TRBJ1-1, with a weak D call TRBD1 (6 bases). This CDR3 comprises 15 residues. The V end lost 4 bases, the J end lost 5 bases, and 17 bases lay between the germline ends. The germline V gene encodes CDR1 MDHEN and CDR2 SYDVKM. Here the CDR3 reads CASSSSGVKRTEAFF. CDR3 coding DNA: TGTGCCAGCAGTTCCTCAGGGGTGAAGCGGACTGAAGCTTTCTTT.

This clone has only a few counts. The rearrangement joins TRBV7-6 to TRBJ1-4, with 7 bases lining up with TRBD1. The CDR3 contains 14 residues. Germline loops: CDR1 SGHVS, CDR2 FNYEAQ. V shed 7 bases and J 3 bases; nucleotides not matched to a gene: 5. Here the CDR3 DNA reads TGTGCCAGCACAGGGGGAACGGCTAATGAAAAACTGTTTTTT. As protein: CASTGGTANEKLFF. Complete variable domain (other parts from reference TRBV7-6 and TRBJ1-4): GAGVSQSPRYKVTKRGQDVALRCDPISGHVSLYWYRQALGQGPEFLTYFNYEAQQDKSGLPNDRFSAERPEGSISTLTIQRTEQRDSAMYRCASTGGTANEKLFFGSGTQLSVL.

The chain is built from TRBV15 and TRBJ1-1, with D maybe TRBD1 (5 bases). Germline CDR1 and CDR2: LNHNV and YYDKDF (reference sequence). V was pared by 0 bases and J by 0 bases, with 11 bases between. This CDR3 comprises 16 residues. In DNA, the CDR3 is TGTGCCACCAGCAGAGATGGGGCCCGACTGAACACTGAAGCTTTCTTT. Its translation: CATSRDGARLNTEAFF.

This clone turned up a few times. This chain connects TRBV5-1 to TRBJ1-2, with TRBD1 as a possible D gene (6 bases). V gave up 0 bases and J gave up 7 bases, with 16 bases separating them. The CDR3 runs 15 residues. Germline V gene lookup returns CDR1 SGHRS and CDR2 YFSETQ. The CDR3 DNA is TGCGCCAGCAGCTTGGGAGGGGCGGCAGGGGCTGGCTACACCTTC. Protein sequence: CASSLGGAAGAGYTF.

The chain employs TRBV27 and TRBJ1-6, with D uncertain. V lost 3 bases to trimming and J lost 4 bases, with 10 bases between them. This CDR3 is built from 15 residues. Germline CDR1 MNHEY, CDR2 SMNVEV (reference sequence). CDR3 sequence: CASSFVDKYNSPLHF. In DNA form, the CDR3 reads TGTGCCAGCAGTTTCGTCGACAAATATAATTCACCCCTCCACTTT.

The V gene is TRBV5-1, the J gene TRBJ1-2; 7 bases agree with TRBD1. The CDR3 length is 14 residues. The V segment lost 3 bases and the J segment 3 bases; nucleotides outside the gene matches: 5. Per germline, CDR1 SGHRS and CDR2 YFSETQ. The CDR3 DNA reads as TGCGCCAGCAGCTCCCAGGGGGACTACTATGGCTACACCTTC. Translating it yields CASSSQGDYYGYTF.

The V gene is TRBV9, the J gene TRBJ2-2; D gene uncertain. The CDR3 runs to 15 residues. Germline lookup yields CDR1 SGDLS and CDR2 YYNGEE. V was pared by 0 bases and J by 4 bases, with 10 bases between. CDR3 in amino acids: CASSVVGSITGELFF. The CDR3 nucleotides are TGTGCCAGCAGCGTAGTTGGCAGTATCACCGGGGAGCTGTTTTTT. The entire variable domain, with the rest obtained from reference TRBV9 and TRBJ2-2, is as follows: DSGVTQTPKHLITATGQRVTLRCSPRSGDLSVYWYQQSLDQGLQFLIQYYNGEERAKGNILERFSAQQFPDLHSELNLSSLELGDSALYFCASSVVGSITGELFFGEGSRLTVL.

CDR3 protein: CAWKDVRGNYEQYF. CDR3 coding DNA: TGTGCCTGGAAGGACGTCAGGGGGAACTACGAGCAGTACTTC. The chain carries TRBV30 and TRBJ2-7; the match to TRBD1 covers 7 bases. The CDR3 contains 14 residues. V dropped 4 bases and J dropped 3; count of bases not matched to a gene: 9. Germline assignment: CDR1 GTSNPN and CDR2 SVGIG (reference sequence). Combining the CDR3 with reference TRBV30 and TRBJ2-7 gives the whole variable domain SQTIHQWPATLVQPVGSPLSLECTVEGTSNPNLYWYRQAAGRGLQLLFYSVGIGQISSEVPQNLSASRPQDRQFILSSKKLLLSDSGFYLCAWKDVRGNYEQYFGPGTRLTVT.

The rearrangement links TRBV28 to TRBJ2-7; 8 bases align to TRBD1. The length of the CDR3 is 18 residues. Germline CDR1 MDHEN, CDR2 SYDVKM. With V trimmed by 6 bases and J by 4 bases, 20 bases remained unmatched. The CDR3, as DNA: TGTGCCAGCAGGCCTACCTTCCGTGTGGTCCAGGGGGCTTACGAGCAGTACTTC. It yields the protein CASRPTFRVVQGAYEQYF.

The V gene is TRBV7-9, the J gene TRBJ1-1; D is unresolved. The CDR3 covers 15 residues. Per the germline V gene, CDR1 is SEHNR and CDR2 is FQNEAQ (reference sequence). The germline V and J ends were trimmed by 0 bases and 2 bases, with 10 bases remaining between them. The CDR3 reads CASSLASFLNTEAFF. The CDR3 region has the DNA TGTGCCAGCAGCTTAGCGAGTTTTTTAAACACTGAAGCTTTCTTT.

The chain employs TRBV28 and TRBJ2-7, with 11 bases identical to TRBD1. Germline-derived CDR1 and CDR2 are MDHEN and SYDVKM. The CDR3 length is 16 residues. V gave up 4 bases and J gave up 4 bases; unmatched junction bases: 9. CDR3 in amino acids: CASSSPGTGGRYEQYF. CDR3 nucleotides: TGTGCCAGCAGTTCCCCCGGGACAGGGGGACGGTACGAGCAGTACTTC.

Here the CDR3 DNA reads TGTGCCAGCAGCCAGATCCGGGACAGGGGGCTTCTGAACACTGAAGCTTTCTTT. This encodes CASSQIRDRGLLNTEAFF. The chain employs TRBV4-2 and TRBJ1-1, with TRBD1 matching over 12 bases. Germline CDR1 reads LGHNA; CDR2 reads YNFKEQ. The CDR3 extends over 18 amino acids. Trimming took 3 bases from V and 0 from J; bases not matched to a gene: 8.

The J gene is TRBJ1-1, the V gene TRBV27, with 7 bases fitting TRBD1. This CDR3 region has 14 residues. J lost 5 bases, V lost 8 bases, and 11 bases had no gene match. Germline CDR1 and CDR2: MNHEY and SMNVEV (reference sequence). The CDR3 loop reads CASRQTGLQTEAFF. CDR3 nucleotide sequence: TGTGCCAGCCGCCAGACAGGGTTGCAAACTGAAGCTTTCTTT.